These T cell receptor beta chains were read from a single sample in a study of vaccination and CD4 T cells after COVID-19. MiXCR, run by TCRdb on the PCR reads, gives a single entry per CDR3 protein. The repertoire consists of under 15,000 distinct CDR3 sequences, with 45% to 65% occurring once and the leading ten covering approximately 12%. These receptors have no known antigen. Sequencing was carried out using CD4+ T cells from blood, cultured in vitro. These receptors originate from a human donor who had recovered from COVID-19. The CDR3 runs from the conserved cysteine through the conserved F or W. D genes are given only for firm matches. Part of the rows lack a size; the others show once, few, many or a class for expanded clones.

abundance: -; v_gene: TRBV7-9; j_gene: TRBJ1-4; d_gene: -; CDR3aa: CASSRTGTDEKLFF; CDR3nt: TGTGCCAGCAGCCGGACCGGGACTGATGAAAAACTGTTTTTT
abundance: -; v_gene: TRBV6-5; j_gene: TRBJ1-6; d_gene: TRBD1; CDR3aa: CASSYRTDPGGQFPSPLHF; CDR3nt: TGTGCCAGCAGTTACCGCACGGATCCAGGGGGCCAATTCCCTTCACCCCTCCACTTT
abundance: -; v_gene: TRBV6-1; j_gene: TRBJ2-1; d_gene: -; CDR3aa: CASTLGAGAYNEQFF; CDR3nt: TGTGCCAGCACCTTGGGGGCAGGAGCCTACAATGAGCAGTTCTTC
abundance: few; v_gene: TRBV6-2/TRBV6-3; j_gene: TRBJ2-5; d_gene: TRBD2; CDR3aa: CAIDRPGEGTRETQYF; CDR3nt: TGTGCCATCGACCGCCCGGGGGAGGGGACCCGAGAGACCCAGTACTTC
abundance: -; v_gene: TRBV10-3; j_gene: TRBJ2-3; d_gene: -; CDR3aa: CAIRGGPDTQYF; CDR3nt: TGTGCCATCAGGGGCGGGCCAGATACGCAGTATTTT
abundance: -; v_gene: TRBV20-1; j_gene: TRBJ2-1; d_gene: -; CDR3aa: CSARQHRSSYNEQFF; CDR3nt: TGCAGTGCTAGACAGCATCGGAGTTCCTACAATGAGCAGTTCTTC
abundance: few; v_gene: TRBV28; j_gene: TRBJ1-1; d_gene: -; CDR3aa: CASSFARAGLRTEAFF; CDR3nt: TGTGCCAGCAGTTTCGCCCGGGCAGGGTTGCGCACTGAAGCTTTCTTT
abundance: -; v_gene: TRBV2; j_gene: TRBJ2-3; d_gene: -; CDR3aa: CASRLGQGTDTQYF; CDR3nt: TGTGCCAGCAGACTTGGCCAGGGTACAGATACGCAGTATTTT
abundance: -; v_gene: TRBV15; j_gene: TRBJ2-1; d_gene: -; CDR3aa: CATSRARNNEQFF; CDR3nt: TGTGCCACCAGCAGAGCACGGAACAATGAGCAGTTCTTC
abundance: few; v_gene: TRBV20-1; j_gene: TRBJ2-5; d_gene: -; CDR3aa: CSARDGLPETQYF; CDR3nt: TGCAGTGCTAGAGATGGCCTCCCGGAGACCCAGTACTTC
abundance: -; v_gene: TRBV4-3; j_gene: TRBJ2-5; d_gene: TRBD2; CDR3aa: CASSQDRGVGETQYF; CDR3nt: TGCGCCAGCAGCCAAGATCGGGGGGTTGGAGAGACCCAGTACTTC
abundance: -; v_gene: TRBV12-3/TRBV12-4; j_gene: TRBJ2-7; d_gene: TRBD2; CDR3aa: CASSLRLAGTGEQYF; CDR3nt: TGTGCCAGCAGTTTAAGACTAGCGGGAACGGGCGAGCAGTACTTC
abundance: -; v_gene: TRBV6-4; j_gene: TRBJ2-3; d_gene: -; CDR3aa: CASSLGPEGTDTQYF; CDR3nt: TGTGCCAGCAGCCTCGGGCCGGAGGGAACAGATACGCAGTATTTT
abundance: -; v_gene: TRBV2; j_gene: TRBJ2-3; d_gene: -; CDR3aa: CASSEILGVSTDTQYF; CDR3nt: TGTGCCAGCAGTGAAATTCTCGGGGTTAGCACAGATACGCAGTATTTT
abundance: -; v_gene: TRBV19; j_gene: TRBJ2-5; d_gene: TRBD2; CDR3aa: CASMSRGTMETQYF; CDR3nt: TGTGCCAGTATGTCTCGAGGGACTATGGAGACCCAGTACTTC
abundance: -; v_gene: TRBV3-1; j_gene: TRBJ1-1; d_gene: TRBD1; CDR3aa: CASSRTGANTEAFF; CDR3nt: TGTGCCAGCAGCCGGACAGGGGCAAACACTGAAGCTTTCTTT
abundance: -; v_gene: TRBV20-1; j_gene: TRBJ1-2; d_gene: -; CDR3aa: CSARQDYGYTF; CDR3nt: TGCAGTGCTAGACAGGACTATGGCTACACCTTC
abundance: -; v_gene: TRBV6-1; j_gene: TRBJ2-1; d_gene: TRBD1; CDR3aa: CASSGQGAEKQFF; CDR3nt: TGTGCCAGCAGCGGACAGGGGGCGGAGAAGCAGTTCTTC
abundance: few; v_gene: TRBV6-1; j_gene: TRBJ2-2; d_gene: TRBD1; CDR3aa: CASSGTGDANTGELFF; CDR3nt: TGTGCCAGCAGTGGGACAGGGGACGCGAACACCGGGGAGCTGTTTTTT
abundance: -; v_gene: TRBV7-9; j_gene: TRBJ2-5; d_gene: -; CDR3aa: CASSLRDAQTQYF; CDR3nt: TGTGCCAGCAGCCTAAGGGACGCCCAGACCCAGTACTTC
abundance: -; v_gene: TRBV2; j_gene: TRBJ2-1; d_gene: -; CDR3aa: CASSEGGYNEQFF; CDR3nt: TGTGCCAGCAGTGAAGGCGGTTACAATGAGCAGTTCTTC
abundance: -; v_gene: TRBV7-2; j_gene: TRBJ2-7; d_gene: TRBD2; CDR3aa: CASSLASREVRPEQYF; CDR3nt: TGTGCCAGCAGCTTAGCCTCGCGGGAGGTGCGGCCCGAGCAGTACTTC
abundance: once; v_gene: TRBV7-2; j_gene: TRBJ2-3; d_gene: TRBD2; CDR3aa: CASSLDGTSSDTQYF; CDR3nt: TGTGCCAGCAGCTTAGATGGGACTAGCTCAGATACGCAGTATTTT
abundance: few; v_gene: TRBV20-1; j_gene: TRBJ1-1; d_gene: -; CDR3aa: CSASGGLATEAFF; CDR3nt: TGCAGTGCTAGCGGGGGATTGGCCACTGAAGCTTTCTTT
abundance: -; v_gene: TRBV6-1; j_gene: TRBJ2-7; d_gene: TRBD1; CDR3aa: CASSDLPGGQGYEQYF; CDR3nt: TGTGCCAGCAGTGACCTCCCGGGTGGACAGGGCTACGAGCAGTACTTC
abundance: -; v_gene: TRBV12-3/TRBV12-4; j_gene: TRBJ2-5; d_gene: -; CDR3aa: CASSQARAAETQYF; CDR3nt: TGTGCCAGCAGTCAAGCTAGAGCGGCAGAGACCCAGTACTTC
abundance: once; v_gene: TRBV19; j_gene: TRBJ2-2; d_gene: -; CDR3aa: CASSILLGELFF; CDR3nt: TGTGCCAGTAGTATTCTCCTTGGGGAGCTGTTTTTT
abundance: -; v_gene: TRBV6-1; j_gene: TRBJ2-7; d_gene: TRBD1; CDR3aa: CASTSRTGDYEQYF; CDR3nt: TGTGCCAGCACTTCCCGGACAGGCGACTACGAGCAGTACTTC
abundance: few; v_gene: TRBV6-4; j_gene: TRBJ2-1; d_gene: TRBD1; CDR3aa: CASSLNRGVNEQFF; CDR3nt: TGTGCCAGCAGTTTAAACAGGGGAGTCAATGAGCAGTTCTTC
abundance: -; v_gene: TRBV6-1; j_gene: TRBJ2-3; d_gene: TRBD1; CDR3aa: CASSRNRGRSTDTQYF; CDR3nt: TGTGCCAGCAGCAGGAACAGGGGGCGTTCCACAGATACGCAGTATTTT
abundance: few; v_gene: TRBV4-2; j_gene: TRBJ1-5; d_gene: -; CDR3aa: CASSQEGGSRDQPQHF; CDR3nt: TGTGCCAGCAGCCAAGAAGGAGGCAGCCGGGACCAGCCCCAGCATTTT
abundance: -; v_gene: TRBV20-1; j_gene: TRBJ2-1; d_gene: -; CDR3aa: CSAHRDPTYNEQFF; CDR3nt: TGCAGTGCTCACCGGGACCCAACCTACAATGAGCAGTTCTTC
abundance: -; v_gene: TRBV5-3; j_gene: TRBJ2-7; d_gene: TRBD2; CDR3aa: CARSLPGLAGVESYEQYF; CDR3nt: TGTGCCAGAAGCTTACCAGGACTAGCGGGAGTAGAGTCCTACGAGCAGTACTTC
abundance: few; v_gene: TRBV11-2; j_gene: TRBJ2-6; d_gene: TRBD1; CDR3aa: CASSPGTGRPGANVLTF; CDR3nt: TGTGCCAGCAGCCCAGGGACAGGGAGACCCGGGGCCAACGTCCTGACTTTC
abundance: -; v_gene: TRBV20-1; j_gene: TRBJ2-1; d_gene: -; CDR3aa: CSARVATKYNEQFF; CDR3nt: TGCAGTGCTAGAGTCGCGACTAAATACAATGAGCAGTTCTTC
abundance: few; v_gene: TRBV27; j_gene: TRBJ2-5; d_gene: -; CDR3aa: CASSPGRGGAHQETQYF; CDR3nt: TGTGCCAGCAGCCCAGGTCGCGGAGGAGCGCATCAAGAGACCCAGTACTTC
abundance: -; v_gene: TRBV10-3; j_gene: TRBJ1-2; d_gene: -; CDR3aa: CAIYNPRYGYTF; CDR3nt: TGTGCCATCTATAATCCTCGGTATGGCTACACCTTC
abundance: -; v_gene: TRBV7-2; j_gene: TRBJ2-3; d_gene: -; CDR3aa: CASSLAPRSTDTQYF; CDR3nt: TGTGCCAGCAGCTTGGCCCCCAGGAGCACAGATACGCAGTATTTT
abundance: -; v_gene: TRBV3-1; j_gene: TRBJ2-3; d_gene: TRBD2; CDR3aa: CASSQALTSGLSSDTQYF; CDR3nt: TGTGCCAGCAGCCAAGCTTTGACTAGCGGGCTATCCTCAGATACGCAGTATTTT
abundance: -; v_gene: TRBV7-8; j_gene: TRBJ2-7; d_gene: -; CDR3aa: CASSIQKQGGEQYF; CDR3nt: TGTGCCAGCAGCATTCAGAAACAGGGTGGGGAGCAGTACTTC
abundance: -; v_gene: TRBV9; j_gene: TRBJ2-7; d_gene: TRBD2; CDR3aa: CASSPRTRPYEQYF; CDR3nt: TGTGCCAGCAGCCCCCGGACTAGACCCTACGAGCAGTACTTC
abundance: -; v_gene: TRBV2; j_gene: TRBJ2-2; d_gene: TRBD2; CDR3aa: CASSEIPKGASGISGELFF; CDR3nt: TGTGCCAGCAGTGAAATCCCCAAGGGTGCTAGCGGGATTTCCGGGGAGCTGTTTTTT
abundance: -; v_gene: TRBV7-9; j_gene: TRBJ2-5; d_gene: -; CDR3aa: CASSLAGLSWETQYF; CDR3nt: TGTGCCAGCAGCTTGGCGGGACTTTCCTGGGAGACCCAGTACTTC
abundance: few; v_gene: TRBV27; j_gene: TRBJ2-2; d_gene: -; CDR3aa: CASKDTGELFF; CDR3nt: TGTGCCAGCAAGGACACCGGGGAGCTGTTTTTT
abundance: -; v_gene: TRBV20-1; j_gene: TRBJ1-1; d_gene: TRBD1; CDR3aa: CSASGQGAGNTEAFF; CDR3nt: TGCAGTGCATCCGGACAGGGAGCGGGGAACACTGAAGCTTTCTTT
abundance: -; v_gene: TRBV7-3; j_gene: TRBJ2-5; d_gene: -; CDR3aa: CASSLTGGTQYF; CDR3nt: TGTGCCAGCAGCTTAACCGGGGGGACCCAGTACTTC
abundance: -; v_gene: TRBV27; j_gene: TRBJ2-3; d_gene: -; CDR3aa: CASRRRGHTDTQYF; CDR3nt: TGTGCCAGCAGACGGAGGGGACACACAGATACGCAGTATTTT
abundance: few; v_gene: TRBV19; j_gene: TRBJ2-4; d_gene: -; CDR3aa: CASSRGGTSKNIQYF; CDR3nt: TGTGCCAGTAGTAGAGGGGGAACCTCCAAAAACATTCAGTACTTC
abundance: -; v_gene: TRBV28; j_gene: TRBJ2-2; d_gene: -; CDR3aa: CASSSRAVLNTGELFF; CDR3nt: TGTGCCAGCAGTTCCCGGGCCGTACTGAACACCGGGGAGCTGTTTTTT
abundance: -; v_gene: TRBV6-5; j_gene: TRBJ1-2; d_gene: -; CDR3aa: CASSSHSVYTF; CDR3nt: TGTGCCAGCAGTTCCCACTCTGTTTACACCTTC
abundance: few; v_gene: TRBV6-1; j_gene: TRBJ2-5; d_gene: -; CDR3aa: CASVSMIAQGGETQYF; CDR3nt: TGTGCCAGCGTTAGTATGATCGCGCAGGGCGGGGAGACCCAGTACTTC
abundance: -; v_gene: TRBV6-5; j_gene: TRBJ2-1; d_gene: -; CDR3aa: CASSYWQGEFFF; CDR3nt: TGTGCCAGCAGTTACTGGCAGGGAGAATTTTTCTTC
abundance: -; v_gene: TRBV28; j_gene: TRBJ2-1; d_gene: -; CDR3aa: CASSQTHYFGYNEQFF; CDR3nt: TGTGCCAGCAGCCAAACCCATTATTTTGGGTACAATGAGCAGTTCTTC
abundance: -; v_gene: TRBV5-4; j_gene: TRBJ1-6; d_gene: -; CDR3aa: CASSLGSPRLDNSPLHF; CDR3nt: TGTGCCAGCAGCTTGGGGTCCCCACGACTGGATAATTCACCCCTCCACTTT
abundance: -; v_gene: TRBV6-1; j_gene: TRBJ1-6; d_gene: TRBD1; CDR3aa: CASSPLAGGPSPLHF; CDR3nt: TGTGCCAGCAGTCCGTTAGCAGGGGGTCCGTCACCCCTCCACTTT
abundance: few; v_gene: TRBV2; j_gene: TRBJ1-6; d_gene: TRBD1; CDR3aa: CASRDPTGPGSPLHF; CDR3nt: TGTGCCAGCAGAGACCCGACAGGGCCGGGTTCACCCCTCCACTTT
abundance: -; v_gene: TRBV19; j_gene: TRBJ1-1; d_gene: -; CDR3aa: CASSIVRGNTEAFF; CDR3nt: TGTGCCAGTAGTATAGTTAGGGGAAACACTGAAGCTTTCTTT
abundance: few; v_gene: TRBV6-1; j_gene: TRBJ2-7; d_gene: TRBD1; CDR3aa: CASSRDRADWEQYF; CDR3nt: TGTGCCAGCAGCCGCGACAGGGCGGATTGGGAGCAGTACTTC
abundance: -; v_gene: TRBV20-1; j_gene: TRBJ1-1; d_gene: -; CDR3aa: CSARDGGELNTEAFF; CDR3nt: TGCAGTGCTAGAGATGGGGGGGAGTTAAACACTGAAGCTTTCTTT